These 2 T cell receptor beta chains share one sample of origin, sequenced in a study of beta chain features in type 1 diabetes. cDNA synthesis used the whole RNA isolate, giving expressed TCRB sequences. Sequenced by immunoSEQ multiplex PCR; TCRdb stores in-frame clones only, minus some. In the table there are under 450,000 clones, about 15% of which are singletons. Source material: naive CD4+ T cells from blood. The source of these receptors is a woman between 18 and 30 years old in good health.

V and J are TRBV20-1 and TRBJ1-2; D is unclear. CDR3 length: 11 amino acids. Germline CDR1 DFQATT, CDR2 SNEGSKA (reference sequence). The CDR3 spells CSYDSGYGYTF. The DNA for the CDR3 is TGCAGCTATGACTCGGGCTATGGCTACACCTTC.

This clone was found a few times. This rearrangement joins TRBV28 to TRBJ2-3; D call uncertain. Trimming removed 8 bases from V and 11 bases from J, with 17 bases in between. The CDR3 contains 12 residues. The germline CDR1 and CDR2 sequences are MDHEN and SYDVKM. The CDR3 here is CASALPPVRQYF. The DNA for the CDR3 is TGTGCCAGCGCCTTACCCCCGGTGAGGCAGTATTTT.